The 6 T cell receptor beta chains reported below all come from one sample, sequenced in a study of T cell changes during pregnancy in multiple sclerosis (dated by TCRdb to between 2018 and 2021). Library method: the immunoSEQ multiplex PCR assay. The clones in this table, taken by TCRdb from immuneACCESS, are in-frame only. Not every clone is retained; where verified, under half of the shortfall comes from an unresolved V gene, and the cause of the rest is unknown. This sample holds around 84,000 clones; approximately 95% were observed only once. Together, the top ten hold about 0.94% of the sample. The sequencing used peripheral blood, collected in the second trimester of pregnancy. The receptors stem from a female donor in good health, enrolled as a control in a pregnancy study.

In nucleotides, the CDR3 is TGTGCCAGCAGTTTCGGACTAGCGGGAAGTGAGCAGTTCTTC. Amino acids: CASSFGLAGSEQFF. The chain combines TRBV27 with TRBJ2-1; 12 nucleotides align to TRBD2. The length of the CDR3 is 14 residues. Per the germline V gene, CDR1 is MNHEY and CDR2 is SMNVEV (reference sequence). V trimming: 3 bases; J trimming: 9 bases; junction bases outside the gene matches: 3.

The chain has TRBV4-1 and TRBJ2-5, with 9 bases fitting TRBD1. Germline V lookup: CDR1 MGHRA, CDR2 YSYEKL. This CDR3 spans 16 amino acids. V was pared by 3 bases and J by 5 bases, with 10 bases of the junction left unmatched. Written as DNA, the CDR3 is TGCGCCAGCAGCCATCCGAAGGGACAGGGAGGGGAGACCCAGTACTTC. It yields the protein CASSHPKGQGGETQYF.

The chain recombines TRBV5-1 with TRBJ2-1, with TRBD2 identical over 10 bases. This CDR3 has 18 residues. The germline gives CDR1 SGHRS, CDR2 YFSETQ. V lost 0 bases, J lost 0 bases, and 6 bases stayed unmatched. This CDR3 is CASSLGGLATPSYNEQFF. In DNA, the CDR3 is TGCGCCAGCAGCTTGGGGGGACTAGCGACCCCCTCCTACAATGAGCAGTTCTTC. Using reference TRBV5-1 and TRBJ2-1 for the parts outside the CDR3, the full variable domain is KAGVTQTPRYLIKTRGQQVTLSCSPISGHRSVSWYQQTPGQGLQFLFEYFSETQRNKGNFPGRFSGRQFSNSRSEMNVSTLELGDSALYLCASSLGGLATPSYNEQFFGPGTRLTVL.

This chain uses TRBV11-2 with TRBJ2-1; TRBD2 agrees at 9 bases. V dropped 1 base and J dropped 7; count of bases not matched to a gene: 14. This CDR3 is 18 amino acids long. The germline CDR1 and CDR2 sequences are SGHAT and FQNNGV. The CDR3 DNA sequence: TGTGCCAGCAGCTTAGTGCGGGGGGGTTTTACGGGAGTGAATGAGCAGTTCTTC. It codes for CASSLVRGGFTGVNEQFF.

CDR3 sequence (DNA): TGTGCCAGCAGTGAACTAGACAGGGGGACAGATACGCAGTATTTT. It yields the protein CASSELDRGTDTQYF. This chain joins TRBV25-1 and TRBJ2-3; 9 bases match TRBD1. The CDR3 is 15 amino acids. With V trimmed by 2 bases and J by 3 bases, 3 bases remained unmatched. Germline lookup yields CDR1 MGHDK and CDR2 SYGVNS.

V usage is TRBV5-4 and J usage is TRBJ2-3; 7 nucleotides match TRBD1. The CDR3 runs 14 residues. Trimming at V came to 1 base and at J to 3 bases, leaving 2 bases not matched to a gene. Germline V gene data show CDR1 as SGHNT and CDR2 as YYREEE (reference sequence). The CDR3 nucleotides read TGTGCCAGCAGCTTGACAGGGGAGACAGATACGCAGTATTTT. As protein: CASSLTGETDTQYF.